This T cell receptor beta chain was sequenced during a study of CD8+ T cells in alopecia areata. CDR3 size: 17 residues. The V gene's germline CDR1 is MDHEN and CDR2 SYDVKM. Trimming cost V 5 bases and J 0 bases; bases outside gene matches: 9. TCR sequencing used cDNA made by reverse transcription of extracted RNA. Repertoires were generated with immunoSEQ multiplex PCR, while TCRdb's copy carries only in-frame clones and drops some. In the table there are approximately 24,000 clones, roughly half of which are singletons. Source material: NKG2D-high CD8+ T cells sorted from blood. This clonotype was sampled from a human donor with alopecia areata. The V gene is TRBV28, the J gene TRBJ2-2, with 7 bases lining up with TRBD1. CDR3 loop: CASSLLLGQANTGELFF. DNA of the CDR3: TGTGCCAGCAGTCTGCTTCTCGGACAGGCGAACACCGGGGAGCTGTTTTTT. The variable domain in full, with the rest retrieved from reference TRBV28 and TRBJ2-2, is DVKVTQSSRYLVKRTGEKVFLECVQDMDHENMFWYRQDPGLGLRLIYFSYDVKMKEKGDIPEGYSVSREKKERFSLILESASTNQTSMYLCASSLLLGQANTGELFFGEGSRLTVL.